Reported below is one TCR beta chain. This record belongs to a study of OX40 agonist ivuxolimab in advanced cancers. Some clones are missing from TCRdb's copy, which holds only in-frame ones; the method was immunoSEQ multiplex PCR. The sample lists about 20,000 clones, 80% to 90% occurring once. Between the trimmed V and J ends, which lost 3 bases and 5 bases, there was a span of 19 bases. This CDR3 contains 16 residues. CDR1 is MNHEY and CDR2 is SMNVEV in the germline V gene (reference sequence). The material was CD4+ or CD8+ T cells sorted from blood, obtained in a trial of the OX40 agonist ivuxolimab. The sequence was collected from an adult with an advanced solid tumor such as melanoma, head and neck, liver or kidney cancer. The chain combines TRBV27 with TRBJ1-2; D remains ambiguous. CDR3 bases: TGTGCCAGCAGTTTCCTTTCGGGCCTGGGGTGGTATGGCTACACCTTC. Protein: CASSFLSGLGWYGYTF.